The next 10 T cell receptor beta chains were all read from a single sample in a study of blood T cell repertoires in COVID-19. Clones were sequenced by immunoSEQ multiplex PCR, and TCRdb holds only the in-frame ones, with some missing. Counted here are approximately 360,000 clones, more than 70% occurring once; the ten biggest clones make up 0.95% to 1.5%. Sequences were obtained from peripheral blood. The receptors here all came from a man aged 35-49 years with acute or convalescent COVID-19.

V gene TRBV7-3 combines with J gene TRBJ2-5; TRBD2 is a possible D gene (7 bases). The germline V gene has CDR1 SGHTA and CDR2 FQGTGA. V was shortened by 5 bases and J by 4 bases, with 11 bases between the two germline ends. This CDR3 has 13 amino acids. The CDR3 DNA reads as TGTGCCAGCAGCCCAAGGGGGGGAGAGACCCAGTACTTC. Protein product: CASSPRGGETQYF.

The gene calls are TRBV4-2 and TRBJ2-1; 8 nucleotides line up with TRBD2. Germline assignment: CDR1 LGHNA and CDR2 YNFKEQ. V lost 1 base, J lost 2 bases, and 4 bases stayed unmatched. The CDR3 runs 16 residues. CDR3 sequence (DNA): TGTGCCAGCAGCCAAGTTAGCGGGAATACCTACAATGAGCAGTTCTTC. Its protein is CASSQVSGNTYNEQFF.

V usage is TRBV27 and J usage is TRBJ2-3; D might be TRBD2 (5 bases). Trimming removed 4 bases at V and 4 bases at J, with 15 bases between. Germline V gene sequence: CDR1 MNHEY, CDR2 SMNVEV (reference sequence). The CDR3 is made up of 15 amino acids. CDR3 in DNA: TGTGCCAGCAGTTCCCCTCCGGACTGGGCAGATACGCAGTATTTT. Its translation: CASSSPPDWADTQYF.

This clone has only one observation. The chain is built from TRBV7-2 and TRBJ1-5, with unresolved D. This CDR3 is 15 amino acids long. Trimming left V 2 bases short and J 7 bases short, with 15 bases between. CDR1 is SGHTA and CDR2 is FQGNSA in the germline V gene. The DNA of the CDR3 is TGTGCCAGCAGCTTAAGCGGGCAGAAAGAGCAGCCCCAGCATTTT. It specifies CASSLSGQKEQPQHF.

This clone was seen a single time. The genes are TRBV3-1 (or the pseudogene TRBV3-2) and TRBJ2-3; D is uncertain. Germline CDR1 reads LGHDT; CDR2 reads YNNKEL (reference sequence). The CDR3 is made up of 15 amino acids. V was trimmed by 4 bases and J by 0 bases, leaving 11 bases between them. In DNA form, the CDR3 reads TGTGCCAGCAGCCTCCGGTCAATAAGCACAGATACGCAGTATTTT. Its translation is CASSLRSISTDTQYF.

This clone has more than one count but fewer than ten. The DNA for the CDR3 is TGTGCCAGCAGCGGACAGGGGACGGCTTTCTTT. This codes for CASSGQGTAFF. The rearrangement joins TRBV9 to TRBJ1-1; TRBD1 agrees at 8 bases. CDR1 is SGDLS and CDR2 is YYNGEE in the germline V gene. V lost 3 bases and J lost 11; bases outside the gene matches: 3. The CDR3 totals 11 residues.

This clone has only one observation. This chain links TRBV27 with TRBJ1-1; TRBD1 matches 7 bases. Trimming cost V 2 bases and J 3 bases; bases outside gene matches: 15. This CDR3 region has 18 residues. CDR1 and CDR2 from the germline V gene are MNHEY and SMNVEV (reference sequence). The CDR3 region is CASSLGRRGRVTDTEAFF. The CDR3 coding sequence is TGTGCCAGCAGTTTAGGTCGAAGGGGGCGAGTCACGGACACTGAAGCTTTCTTT.

The chain links TRBV5-4 to TRBJ1-1; D is perhaps TRBD1 (5 bases). The V end was cut by 0 bases, the J end by 5 bases, with 17 bases between. CDR1 is SGHNT, CDR2 YYREEE, per germline (reference sequence). The CDR3 is 16 residues long. CDR3 loop: CASSLDSRAVGTEAFF. The CDR3 nucleotides are TGTGCCAGCAGCTTGGATTCCAGGGCTGTAGGAACTGAAGCTTTCTTT.

J is TRBJ1-1 and V is TRBV28, with D unresolved. This CDR3 is built from 13 residues. From germline, CDR1 is MDHEN and CDR2 SYDVKM. V was shortened by 6 bases and J by 4 bases, with 12 bases between the two germline ends. CDR3 region: CASRRGWVTEAFF. The CDR3, as DNA: TGTGCCAGCAGACGAGGTTGGGTCACTGAAGCTTTCTTT.

This sequence joins TRBV27 and TRBJ1-2, with 7 bases identical to TRBD1. Germline CDR1 MNHEY, CDR2 SMNVEV (reference sequence). Trimming at V came to 1 base and at J to 5 bases, leaving 4 bases not matched to a gene. The CDR3 length is 14 residues. Here the CDR3 reads CASSLYGDSYGYTF. The DNA of the CDR3 is TGTGCCAGCAGTTTATATGGGGACAGTTATGGCTACACCTTC.